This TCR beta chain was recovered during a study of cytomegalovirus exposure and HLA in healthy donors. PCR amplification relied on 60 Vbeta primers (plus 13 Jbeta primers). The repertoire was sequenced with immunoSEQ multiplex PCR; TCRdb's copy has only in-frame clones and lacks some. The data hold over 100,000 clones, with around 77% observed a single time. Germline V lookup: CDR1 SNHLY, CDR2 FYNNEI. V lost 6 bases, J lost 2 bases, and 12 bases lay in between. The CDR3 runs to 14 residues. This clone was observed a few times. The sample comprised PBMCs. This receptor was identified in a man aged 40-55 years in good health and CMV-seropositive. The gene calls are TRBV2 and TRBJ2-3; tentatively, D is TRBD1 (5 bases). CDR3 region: CASSGTGPTDTQYF. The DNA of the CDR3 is TGTGCCAGCAGCGGTACAGGACCCACAGATACGCAGTATTTT.